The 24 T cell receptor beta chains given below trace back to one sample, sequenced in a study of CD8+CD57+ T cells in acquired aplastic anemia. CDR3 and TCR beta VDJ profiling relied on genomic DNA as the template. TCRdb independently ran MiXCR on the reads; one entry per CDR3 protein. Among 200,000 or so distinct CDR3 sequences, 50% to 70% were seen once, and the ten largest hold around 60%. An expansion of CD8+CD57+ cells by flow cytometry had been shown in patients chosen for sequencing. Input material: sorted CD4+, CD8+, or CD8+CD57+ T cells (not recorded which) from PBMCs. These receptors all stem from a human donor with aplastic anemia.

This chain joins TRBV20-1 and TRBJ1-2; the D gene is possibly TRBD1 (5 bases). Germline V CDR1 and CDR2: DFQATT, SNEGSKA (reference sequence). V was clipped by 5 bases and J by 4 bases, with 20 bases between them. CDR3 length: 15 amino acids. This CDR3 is CSAGDSFTRGYGYTF. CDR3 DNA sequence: TGCAGTGCTGGGGACTCCTTTACCCGCGGCTATGGCTACACCTTC.

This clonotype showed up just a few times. DNA of the CDR3: TGCAGCGTTCAATCCGGGTCAAACTATGGCTACACCTTC. Protein: CSVQSGSNYGYTF. The chain combines TRBV29-1 with TRBJ1-2; D ambiguous. Germline values: CDR1 SQVTM, CDR2 ANQGSEA. The CDR3 has 13 amino acids. The V end lost 5 bases, the J end lost 2 bases, and 12 bases lay between the germline ends.

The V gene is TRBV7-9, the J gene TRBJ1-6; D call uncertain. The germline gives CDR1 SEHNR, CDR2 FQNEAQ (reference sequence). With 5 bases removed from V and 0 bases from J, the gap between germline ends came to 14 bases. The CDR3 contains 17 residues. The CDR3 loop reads CASSLDLSPSYNSPLHF. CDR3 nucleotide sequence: TGTGCCAGCAGCCTAGATCTCAGCCCCTCCTATAATTCACCCCTCCACTTT.

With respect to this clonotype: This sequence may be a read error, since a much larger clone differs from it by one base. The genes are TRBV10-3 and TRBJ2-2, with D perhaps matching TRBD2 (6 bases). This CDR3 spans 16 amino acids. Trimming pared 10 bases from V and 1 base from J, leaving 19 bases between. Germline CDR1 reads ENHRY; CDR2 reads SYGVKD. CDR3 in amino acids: CASQTLRGGNTGELFF. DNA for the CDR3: TGTGCCAGCCAGACCCTACGGGGAGGGAACACCGGGGAGCTGTTTTTT.

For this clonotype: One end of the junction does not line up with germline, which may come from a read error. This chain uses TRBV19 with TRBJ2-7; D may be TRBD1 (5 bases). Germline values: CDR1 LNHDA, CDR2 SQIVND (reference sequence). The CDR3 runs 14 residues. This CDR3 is CASSQTVDSYEQYF. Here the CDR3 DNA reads TGTGCCAGTAGCCAGACAGTTGACTCCTACGAGCAGTACTTT. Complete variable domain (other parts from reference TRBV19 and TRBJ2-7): DGGITQSPKYLFRKEGQNVTLSCEQNLNHDAMYWYRQDPGQGLRLIYYSQIVNDFQKGDIAEGYSVSREKKESFPLTVTSAQKNPTAFYLCASSQTVDSYEQYFGPGTRLTVT.

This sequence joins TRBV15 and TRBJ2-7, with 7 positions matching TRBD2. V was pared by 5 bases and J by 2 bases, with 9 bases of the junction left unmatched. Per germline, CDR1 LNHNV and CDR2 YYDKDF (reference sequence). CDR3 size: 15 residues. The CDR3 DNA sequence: TGTGCCACCAGCTTCCGAGCGGGGACGGCCTACGAGCAGTACTTC. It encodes CATSFRAGTAYEQYF. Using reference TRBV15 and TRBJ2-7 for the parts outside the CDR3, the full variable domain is DAMVIQNPRYQVTQFGKPVTLSCSQTLNHNVMYWYQQKSSQAPKLLFHYYDKDFNNEADTPDNFQSRRPNTSFCFLDIRSPGLGDTAMYLCATSFRAGTAYEQYFGPGTRLTVT.

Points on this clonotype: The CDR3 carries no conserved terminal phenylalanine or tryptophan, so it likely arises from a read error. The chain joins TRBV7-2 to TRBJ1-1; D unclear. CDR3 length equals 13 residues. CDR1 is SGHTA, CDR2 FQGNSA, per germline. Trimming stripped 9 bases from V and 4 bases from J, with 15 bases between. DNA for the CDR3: TGTGCCAGTCAAAAGGAGTGGGCCACTGAAGCTTTCTGT. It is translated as CASQKEWATEAFC.

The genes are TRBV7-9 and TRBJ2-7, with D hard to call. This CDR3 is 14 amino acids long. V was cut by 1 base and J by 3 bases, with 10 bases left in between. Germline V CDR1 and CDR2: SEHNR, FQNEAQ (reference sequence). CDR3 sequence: CASSLGQVGYEQYF. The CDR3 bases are TGTGCCAGCAGCTTAGGTCAGGTCGGCTACGAGCAGTACTTC.

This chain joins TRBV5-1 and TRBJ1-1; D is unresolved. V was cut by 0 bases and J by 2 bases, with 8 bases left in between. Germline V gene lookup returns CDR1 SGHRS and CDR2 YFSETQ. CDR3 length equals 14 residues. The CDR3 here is CASSLENHNTEAFF. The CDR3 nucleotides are TGCGCCAGCAGCTTGGAGAACCATAACACTGAAGCTTTCTTT. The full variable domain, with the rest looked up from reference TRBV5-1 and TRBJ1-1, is KAGVTQTPRYLIKTRGQQVTLSCSPISGHRSVSWYQQTPGQGLQFLFEYFSETQRNKGNFPGRFSGRQFSNSRSEMNVSTLELGDSALYLCASSLENHNTEAFFGQGTRLTVV.

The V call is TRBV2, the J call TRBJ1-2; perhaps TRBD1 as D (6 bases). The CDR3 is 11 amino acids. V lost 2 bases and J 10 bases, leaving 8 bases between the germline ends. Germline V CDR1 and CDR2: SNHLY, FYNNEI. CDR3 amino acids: CASSEKGDYTF. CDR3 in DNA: TGTGCCAGCAGTGAAAAGGGGGACTACACCTTC.

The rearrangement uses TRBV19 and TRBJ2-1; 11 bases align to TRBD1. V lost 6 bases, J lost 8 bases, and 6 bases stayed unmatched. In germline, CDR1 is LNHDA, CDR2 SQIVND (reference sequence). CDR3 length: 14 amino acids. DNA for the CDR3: TGTGCCAGTAGGAGGACAGGGGGCCGGGATGAGCAGTTCTTC. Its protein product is CASRRTGGRDEQFF.

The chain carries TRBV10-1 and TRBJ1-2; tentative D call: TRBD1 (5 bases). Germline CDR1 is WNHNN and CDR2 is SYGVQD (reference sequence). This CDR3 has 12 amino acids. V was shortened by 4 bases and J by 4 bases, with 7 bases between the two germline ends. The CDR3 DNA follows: TGCGCCAGCAGTGGACAGACCTATGGCTACACCTTC. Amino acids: CASSGQTYGYTF.

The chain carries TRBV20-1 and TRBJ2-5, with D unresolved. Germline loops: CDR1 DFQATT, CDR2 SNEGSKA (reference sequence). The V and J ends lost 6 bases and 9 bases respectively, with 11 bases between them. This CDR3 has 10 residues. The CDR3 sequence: CSAQTAAQYF. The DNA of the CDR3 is TGCAGTGCCCAAACCGCGGCCCAGTACTTC.

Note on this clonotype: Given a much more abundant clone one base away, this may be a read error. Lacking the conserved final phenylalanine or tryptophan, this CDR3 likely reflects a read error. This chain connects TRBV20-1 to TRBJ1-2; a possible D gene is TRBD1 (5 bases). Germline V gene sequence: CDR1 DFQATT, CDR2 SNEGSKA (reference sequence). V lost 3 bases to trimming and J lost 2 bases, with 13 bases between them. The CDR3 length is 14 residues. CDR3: CSARRTSGNYGYTC. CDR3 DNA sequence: TGCAGTGCTAGGAGGACATCAGGGAACTATGGCTACACCTGC.

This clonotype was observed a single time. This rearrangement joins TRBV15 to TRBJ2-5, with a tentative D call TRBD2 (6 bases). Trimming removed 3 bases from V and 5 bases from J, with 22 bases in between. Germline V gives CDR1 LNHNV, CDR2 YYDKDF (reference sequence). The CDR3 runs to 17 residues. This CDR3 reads CATSSTGTLPGGETQYF. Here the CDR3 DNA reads TGTGCCACCAGCAGCACCGGGACTCTACCAGGTGGGGAGACCCAGTACTTC.

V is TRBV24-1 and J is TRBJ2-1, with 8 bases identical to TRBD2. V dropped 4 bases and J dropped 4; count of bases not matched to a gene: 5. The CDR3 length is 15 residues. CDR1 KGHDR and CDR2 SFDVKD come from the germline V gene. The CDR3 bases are TGTGCCACCAGTGAGCTTAGCGGGAAATACAATGAGCAGTTCTTC. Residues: CATSELSGKYNEQFF.

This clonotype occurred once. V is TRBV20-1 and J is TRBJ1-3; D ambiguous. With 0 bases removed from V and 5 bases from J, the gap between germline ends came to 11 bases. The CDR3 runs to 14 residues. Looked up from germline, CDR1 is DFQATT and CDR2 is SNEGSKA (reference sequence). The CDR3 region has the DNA TGCAGTGCTAGAGATCGCATTACGAGAAACACCATATATTTT. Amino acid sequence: CSARDRITRNTIYF.

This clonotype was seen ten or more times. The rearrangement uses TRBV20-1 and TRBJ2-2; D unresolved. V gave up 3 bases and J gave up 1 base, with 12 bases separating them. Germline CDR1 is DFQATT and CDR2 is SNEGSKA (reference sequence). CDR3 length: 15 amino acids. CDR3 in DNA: TGCAGTGCTAGGGCAGTTCTACAGAACACCGGGGAGCTGTTTTTT. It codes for CSARAVLQNTGELFF.

DNA of the CDR3: TGTGCCAGCAGTGAAGAAGGAGGGGTTTTTGGCACAGATACGCAGTATTTT. Amino acids: CASSEEGGVFGTDTQYF. The chain is built from TRBV2 and TRBJ2-3; weak D call: TRBD2 (6 bases). From germline, CDR1 is SNHLY and CDR2 FYNNEI. The CDR3 is 17 amino acids. V shed 1 base and J shed 1 base, with 15 bases lying between them.

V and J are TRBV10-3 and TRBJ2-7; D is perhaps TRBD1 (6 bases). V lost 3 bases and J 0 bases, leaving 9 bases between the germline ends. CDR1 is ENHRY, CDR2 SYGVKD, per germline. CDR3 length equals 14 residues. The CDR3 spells CAISEQGSSYEQYF. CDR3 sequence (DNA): TGTGCCATCAGTGAACAGGGCTCCTCCTACGAGCAGTACTTC.

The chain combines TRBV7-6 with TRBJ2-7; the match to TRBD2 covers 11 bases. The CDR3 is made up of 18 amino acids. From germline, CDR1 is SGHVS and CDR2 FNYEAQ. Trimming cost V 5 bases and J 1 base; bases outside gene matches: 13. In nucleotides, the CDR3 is TGTGCCAGCAGCCTCCTTGGGGGGGGACTAGCGGAATCCTACGAGCAGTACTTC. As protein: CASSLLGGGLAESYEQYF.

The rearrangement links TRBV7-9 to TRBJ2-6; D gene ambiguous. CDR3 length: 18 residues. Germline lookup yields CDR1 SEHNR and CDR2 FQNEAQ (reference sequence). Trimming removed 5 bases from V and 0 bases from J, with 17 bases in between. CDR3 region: CASSLPRTRTSGANVLTF. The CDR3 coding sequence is TGTGCCAGCAGCCTACCACGGACCCGGACCTCTGGGGCCAACGTCCTGACTTTC.

Here the CDR3 reads CSVETGMGDYTF. The CDR3 region has the DNA TGCAGCGTTGAAACCGGGATGGGCGACTACACCTTC. V is TRBV29-1 and J is TRBJ1-2; no definite D call. The CDR3 extends over 12 amino acids. The germline V gene encodes CDR1 SQVTM and CDR2 ANQGSEA. V lost 2 bases to trimming and J lost 10 bases, with 14 bases between them.

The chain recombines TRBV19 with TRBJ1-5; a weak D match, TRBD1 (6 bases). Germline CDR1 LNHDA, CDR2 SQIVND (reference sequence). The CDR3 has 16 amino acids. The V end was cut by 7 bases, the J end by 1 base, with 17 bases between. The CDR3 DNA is TGTGCCAGTACCCCTCCGCGGGGGCAGAGCAATCAGCCCCAGCATTTT. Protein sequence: CASTPPRGQSNQPQHF.